What follows are 15 T cell receptor beta chains derived from one specimen sequenced in a study of blood T cell repertoires in COVID-19. Repertoires were generated with immunoSEQ multiplex PCR, while TCRdb's copy carries only in-frame clones and drops some. Of roughly 200,000 clones in the sample, approximately 88% were seen once. Input material: peripheral blood. The receptor source for this set is a woman aged 40 to 50 with COVID-19, enrolled during active disease.

The rearrangement uses TRBV11-2 and TRBJ2-1; 7 nucleotides line up with TRBD2. The CDR3 totals 18 residues. Trimming removed 0 bases from V and 3 bases from J; junction bases left unmatched: 11. Germline CDR1 reads SGHAT; CDR2 reads FQNNGV. The CDR3 nucleotides are TGTGCCAGCAGCTTAGATCGGTCGGGAGGATGGTACTACAATGAGCAGTTCTTC. Translation: CASSLDRSGGWYYNEQFF.

The chain combines TRBV6-6 with TRBJ1-1; D is unclear. V lost 2 bases to trimming and J lost 2 bases, with 9 bases between them. Germline CDR1 MNHNY, CDR2 SVGAGI (reference sequence). The CDR3 length is 14 residues. The chain's CDR3 is CASSYHERNTEAFF. In DNA form, the CDR3 reads TGTGCCAGCAGTTACCATGAGCGTAACACTGAAGCTTTCTTT.

The V and J genes are TRBV29-1 and TRBJ1-3; D is undetermined. This CDR3 region has 16 residues. Germline V gene sequence: CDR1 SQVTM, CDR2 ANQGSEA. Trimming left V 4 bases short and J 0 bases short, with 16 bases between. As DNA, the CDR3 is TGCAGCGTTGCCGTTTCTGGGCTGGCCTCTGGAAACACCATATATTTT. This gives the protein CSVAVSGLASGNTIYF.

This clone was seen a few times. The chain uses TRBV28 and TRBJ1-2; unclear D gene. CDR3 length equals 12 residues. V was trimmed by 11 bases and J by 3 bases, leaving 13 bases between them. The germline V gene encodes CDR1 MDHEN and CDR2 SYDVKM. In nucleotides, the CDR3 is TGTGCCTCCCAAGATCAGGACTATGGCTACACCTTC. Amino acids: CASQDQDYGYTF.

The rearrangement joins TRBV6-5 to TRBJ1-3; TRBD1 is a possible D gene (6 bases). Germline V CDR1 and CDR2: MNHEY, SVGAGI. The CDR3 has 14 amino acids. V lost 6 bases to trimming and J lost 2 bases, with 11 bases between them. This CDR3 reads CASSTGFAGNTIYF. The CDR3 nucleotides read TGTGCCAGCAGCACAGGGTTTGCTGGAAACACCATATATTTT.

V gene TRBV7-6 combines with J gene TRBJ2-1; 12 bases line up with TRBD2. The V and J ends lost 5 bases and 3 bases, in that order; junction bases with no gene match: 8. Per the germline V gene, CDR1 is SGHVS and CDR2 is FNYEAQ. This CDR3 region has 17 residues. CDR3 residues: CASSEATSGGFYNEQFF. The CDR3 DNA is TGTGCCAGCAGCGAAGCGACTAGCGGGGGATTCTACAATGAGCAGTTCTTC. Full variable domain (outside the CDR3, taken from reference TRBV7-6 and TRBJ2-1): GAGVSQSPRYKVTKRGQDVALRCDPISGHVSLYWYRQALGQGPEFLTYFNYEAQQDKSGLPNDRFSAERPEGSISTLTIQRTEQRDSAMYRCASSEATSGGFYNEQFFGPGTRLTVL.

The chain is built from TRBV3-1 (or the pseudogene TRBV3-2) and TRBJ2-6, with D perhaps matching TRBD1 (5 bases). This CDR3 has 17 residues. V gave up 4 bases and J gave up 4 bases, with 17 bases separating them. The germline CDR1 and CDR2 sequences are LGHDT and YNNKEL (reference sequence). CDR3 in amino acids: CASSPLFDRSGANVLTF. CDR3 sequence (DNA): TGTGCCAGCAGCCCCCTATTCGACAGATCCGGGGCCAACGTCCTGACTTTC.

CDR3 region: CASSYIMGGEQFF. CDR3 in DNA: TGTGCCAGCAGTTACATAATGGGGGGTGAGCAGTTCTTC. This chain uses TRBV6-5 with TRBJ2-1, with a tentative D call TRBD2 (6 bases). The V gene lost 2 bases and the J gene lost 9 bases, with 11 bases spanning the gap. CDR1 is MNHEY, CDR2 SVGAGI, per germline. The CDR3 is made up of 13 amino acids.

The J gene is TRBJ2-5, the V gene TRBV7-6, with 8 bases that match TRBD1. V shed 4 bases, J shed 1 base, and the junction held 11 bases outside the gene matches. The CDR3 has 17 residues. Germline V gives CDR1 SGHVS, CDR2 FNYEAQ. The DNA of the CDR3 is TGTGCCAGCAGCTCCAACAGGGGGGCGGCAGCCCAAGAGACCCAGTACTTC. It specifies CASSSNRGAAAQETQYF.

The rearrangement uses TRBV5-1 and TRBJ1-2; no clear D gene. Germline CDR1 is SGHRS and CDR2 is YFSETQ. This CDR3 region has 15 residues. The germline V and J ends were trimmed by 1 base and 4 bases, with 14 bases remaining between them. The CDR3 spells CASSLSGPEFYGYTF. The CDR3 coding sequence is TGCGCCAGCAGCTTGTCTGGCCCAGAATTCTATGGCTACACCTTC. The whole variable domain, filled in from reference TRBV5-1 and TRBJ1-2, reads KAGVTQTPRYLIKTRGQQVTLSCSPISGHRSVSWYQQTPGQGLQFLFEYFSETQRNKGNFPGRFSGRQFSNSRSEMNVSTLELGDSALYLCASSLSGPEFYGYTFGSGTRLTVV.

This clone was detected once. This chain connects TRBV19 to TRBJ2-7, with TRBD1 matching over 7 bases. With 0 bases clipped from V and 0 bases from J, the junction kept 2 bases outside the gene matches. The CDR3 runs to 15 residues. In germline, CDR1 is LNHDA, CDR2 SQIVND (reference sequence). The CDR3 bases are TGTGCCAGTAGTATAGAAGGGGGCCTCTCCTACGAGCAGTACTTC. It specifies CASSIEGGLSYEQYF.

Comments on this clone: The junction departs from the called germline gene at one end, perhaps through a read error. The rearrangement links TRBV23-1 to TRBJ1-1; TRBD1 aligns across 7 bases. TRBV23-1 is recorded as an ORF, its role being uncertain. The CDR3 extends over 11 amino acids. The CDR3 here is CASGFGGRQGF. The CDR3, as DNA: TGCGCCAGCGGGTTTGGCGGACGACAGGGATTT.

The chain employs TRBV11-1 and TRBJ2-7, with unresolved D. Looked up from germline, CDR1 is SGHAT and CDR2 is FQDESV (reference sequence). The CDR3 totals 13 residues. The V end was cut by 4 bases, the J end by 2 bases, with 9 bases between. In nucleotides, the CDR3 is TGTGCCAGCAGCTGGGCGTCTACCTACGAGCAGTACTTC. It specifies CASSWASTYEQYF.

CDR3 nucleotides: TGTGCCAGCAGACCCAGGGGGTCCGCCTACAATGAGCAGTTCTTC. Its translation is CASRPRGSAYNEQFF. The J gene is TRBJ2-1, the V gene TRBV9, with 7 nucleotides matching TRBD1. The germline V gene encodes CDR1 SGDLS and CDR2 YYNGEE. This CDR3 has 15 residues. V lost 5 bases to trimming and J lost 2 bases; unmatched junction nucleotides: 7.

J is TRBJ1-5 and V is TRBV4-1, with a weak D call TRBD1 (5 bases). V lost 0 bases to trimming and J lost 0 bases, with 12 bases between them. The length of the CDR3 is 17 residues. Germline CDR1 is MGHRA and CDR2 is YSYEKL. Here the CDR3 DNA reads TGCGCCAGCAGCCAAGATTTCGGAGGGGTTAGCAATCAGCCCCAGCATTTT. Amino acid sequence: CASSQDFGGVSNQPQHF.